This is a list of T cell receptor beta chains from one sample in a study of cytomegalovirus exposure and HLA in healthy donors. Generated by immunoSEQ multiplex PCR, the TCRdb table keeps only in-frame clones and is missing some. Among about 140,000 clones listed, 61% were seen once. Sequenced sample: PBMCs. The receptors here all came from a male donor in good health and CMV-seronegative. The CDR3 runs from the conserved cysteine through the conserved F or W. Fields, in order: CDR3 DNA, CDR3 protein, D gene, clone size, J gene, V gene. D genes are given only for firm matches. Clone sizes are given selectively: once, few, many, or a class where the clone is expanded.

DNA: TGTGCCATCAGTGAGTCCTGGCCTGCTGGAAACACCATATATTTT; CDR3: CAISESWPAGNTIYF; D: -; size: -; J: TRBJ1-3; V: TRBV10-3
DNA: TGTGCCAGCAGCTTAGCGACATCCGGGAGAAGTACCCCCTACGAGCAGTACTTC; CDR3: CASSLATSGRSTPYEQYF; D: -; size: few; J: TRBJ2-7; V: TRBV7-2
DNA: TGCACCAGCAGCCAAGGGACTAGCGGGGGCTACAATGAGCAGTTCTTC; CDR3: CTSSQGTSGGYNEQFF; D: -; size: -; J: TRBJ2-1; V: TRBV1
DNA: TGTGCCAGCAGCTTGAACAGGGGTTCCTACAATGAGCAGTTCTTC; CDR3: CASSLNRGSYNEQFF; D: TRBD1; size: -; J: TRBJ2-1; V: TRBV5-4
DNA: TGTGCCAGCAGTTTCGAAGATAGACTGTTTTTT; CDR3: CASSFEDRLFF; D: -; size: -; J: TRBJ1-4; V: TRBV28
DNA: TGTGCCAGCAGCTCCTTTGGGGGGTACGAGCAGTACTTC; CDR3: CASSSFGGYEQYF; D: -; size: -; J: TRBJ2-7; V: TRBV9
DNA: TGTGCCATCAGTGAGTCGGCGGGGGGCACAGATACGCAGTATTTT; CDR3: CAISESAGGTDTQYF; D: TRBD2; size: -; J: TRBJ2-3; V: TRBV10-3
DNA: TGTGCCAGTAGTATGGGGCACCCCGATCTTAGCAATCAGCCCCAGCATTTT; CDR3: CASSMGHPDLSNQPQHF; D: -; size: -; J: TRBJ1-5; V: TRBV19
DNA: TGCACCACCGAAACTAGCGGGGGCGTCACCGGGGAGCTGTTTTTT; CDR3: CTTETSGGVTGELFF; D: -; size: -; J: TRBJ2-2; V: TRBV1
DNA: TGTGCCAGAGACCTCGGGACAGGGGTCTTCCAAGAGACCCAGTACTTC; CDR3: CARDLGTGVFQETQYF; D: TRBD1; size: -; J: TRBJ2-5; V: TRBV28
DNA: TGCAGCGCCCCACTTACAGGGGACCAAGAGACCCAGTACTTC; CDR3: CSAPLTGDQETQYF; D: TRBD1; size: -; J: TRBJ2-5; V: TRBV29-1
DNA: TGTGCCTGGAGTTCCACGGACACCCAATTGCCCCAGCATTTT; CDR3: CAWSSTDTQLPQHF; D: -; size: few; J: TRBJ1-5; V: TRBV30
DNA: TGTGCCAGCAGCGTTGACAATGGGGGCCACATTCAGTACTTC; CDR3: CASSVDNGGHIQYF; D: -; size: -; J: TRBJ2-4; V: TRBV9
DNA: TGTGCCAGTAGTCCAGGACTAGCGGGGAACTCCTACGAGCAGTACTTC; CDR3: CASSPGLAGNSYEQYF; D: TRBD2; size: -; J: TRBJ2-7; V: TRBV19
DNA: TGTGCCAGCAGCGGGACAGTGGTCGGCTACGAGCAGCACTTC; CDR3: CASSGTVVGYEQHF; D: TRBD1; size: -; J: TRBJ2-7; V: TRBV7-9
DNA: TGTGCCAGCTCACCACCCAGGAACACTGAAGCTTTCTTT; CDR3: CASSPPRNTEAFF; D: -; size: -; J: TRBJ1-1; V: TRBV18
DNA: TGTGCCAGTAGTGCGACAGGCAGGGGTGAAAAACTGTTTTTT; CDR3: CASSATGRGEKLFF; D: -; size: once; J: TRBJ1-4; V: TRBV19
DNA: TGTGCCAGTAGTATAGAAGCCGGGAATCAGCCCCAGCATTTT; CDR3: CASSIEAGNQPQHF; D: -; size: -; J: TRBJ1-5; V: TRBV19
DNA: TGTGCCATCAGTGAGTTGGGACAGGGTATTAGGGAGACCCAGTACTTC; CDR3: CAISELGQGIRETQYF; D: TRBD1; size: -; J: TRBJ2-5; V: TRBV10-3
DNA: TGTGCCAGTAGTCCGTATACAGGGGCTTATGAAAAACTGTTTTTT; CDR3: CASSPYTGAYEKLFF; D: TRBD1; size: -; J: TRBJ1-4; V: TRBV19
DNA: TGTGCCAGCTCCGGGACAGGGGGCGAAAAACTGTTTTTT; CDR3: CASSGTGGEKLFF; D: TRBD1; size: -; J: TRBJ1-4; V: TRBV18
DNA: TGTGCCAGCAGTGAAAGGGGACTAGCGGGTCCCGAGCAGTACTTC; CDR3: CASSERGLAGPEQYF; D: TRBD2; size: -; J: TRBJ2-7; V: TRBV2
DNA: TGTGCCAGCAGCGAAGCGGGGGGGGGATACGAGCAGTACTTC; CDR3: CASSEAGGGYEQYF; D: TRBD2; size: few; J: TRBJ2-7; V: TRBV27